The 21 T cell receptor beta chains in this list originate from one sample, sequenced in a study of neurological immune-mediated disorders. TCRdb independently ran MiXCR on the 5' RACE reads; one entry per CDR3 protein. The table records approximately 32,000 distinct CDR3 sequences, about 16% of them present only once. The sequencing input was PBMCs. Every receptor here comes from a man between 65 and 85 years old in good health.

This clonotype was found many times. The chain uses TRBV24-1 and TRBJ2-1; the D gene is possibly TRBD2 (5 bases). The CDR3 loop spans 17 amino acids. The ends were cut back, 3 bases at V and 0 bases at J, with 14 bases in the middle. CDR1 and CDR2 (germline): KGHDR, SFDVKD. CDR3 in DNA: TGTGCCACCAGTGATGCGAGCGGCGGAGGCTCCTACAATGAGCAGTTCTTC. It codes for CATSDASGGGSYNEQFF.

This clonotype was detected ten times or more. The rearrangement joins TRBV20-1 to TRBJ2-3; a weak D match, TRBD2 (7 bases). Germline V gene data show CDR1 as DFQATT and CDR2 as SNEGSKA (reference sequence). The ends were cut back, 6 bases at V and 3 bases at J, with 22 bases in the middle. CDR3 size: 16 residues. The CDR3 DNA reads TGCAGTGCCCCCAGGCAGGGCAGGGGAGGGACAGATACGCAGTATTTT. It yields the protein CSAPRQGRGGTDTQYF.

There are many counts of this clonotype. The rearrangement links TRBV5-1 to TRBJ1-2; the D is unclear. The V end lost 2 bases, the J end lost 6 bases, and 11 bases lay between the germline ends. The CDR3 loop spans 13 amino acids. Germline CDR1 and CDR2: SGHRS and YFSETQ. The chain's CDR3 is CASSLSPWDGYTF. The DNA of the CDR3 is TGCGCCAGCAGCTTAAGTCCGTGGGATGGCTACACCTTC.

In this sample, this clonotype turned up many times. The chain has TRBV6-2 or TRBV6-3 and TRBJ1-2, with 10 bases fitting TRBD1. Germline CDR1 is MNHEY and CDR2 is SVGEGT. After removal of 6 bases from V and 0 bases from J, the junction contained 10 bases not matched to a gene. CDR3 size: 17 residues. CDR3: CASSLKGTGAANYGYTF. The CDR3 region has the DNA TGTGCCAGCAGCTTAAAAGGGACAGGGGCAGCTAACTATGGCTACACCTTC.

The chain links TRBV4-2 to TRBJ2-7; perhaps TRBD2 as D (6 bases). The V and J ends lost 0 bases and 2 bases respectively, with 11 bases between them. Germline CDR1 is LGHNA and CDR2 is YNFKEQ. This CDR3 spans 15 amino acids. The CDR3 sequence is CASSQEASEAYEQYF. CDR3 in DNA: TGTGCCAGCAGCCAAGAGGCTAGCGAGGCCTACGAGCAGTACTTC.

At least ten counts were recorded for this clonotype. V is TRBV24-1 and J is TRBJ2-5; possibly TRBD1 for D (6 bases). In germline, CDR1 is KGHDR, CDR2 SFDVKD. The length of the CDR3 is 14 residues. The V gene lost 4 bases and the J gene lost 2 bases, with 10 bases spanning the gap. The CDR3 spells CATSDRDTQETQYF. The CDR3 coding sequence is TGTGCCACCAGTGACCGGGACACACAAGAGACCCAGTACTTC.

This clonotype was counted many times. V usage is TRBV4-3 and J usage is TRBJ2-1; D is unresolved. This CDR3 comprises 15 residues. V was pared by 4 bases and J by 5 bases, with 15 bases between. From germline, CDR1 is LGHNA and CDR2 YSLEER. The DNA of the CDR3 is TGCGCCAGCAGCCCCGAGTGGGCGAGGCACAATGAGCAGTTCTTC. It translates to CASSPEWARHNEQFF.

The sample holds many counts of this clonotype. The chain uses TRBV6-6 and TRBJ2-7, with TRBD1 identical over 8 bases. This CDR3 has 13 amino acids. V dropped 2 bases and J dropped 6; count of bases not matched to a gene: 3. Germline-derived CDR1 and CDR2 are MNHNY and SVGAGI (reference sequence). CDR3 sequence (DNA): TGTGCCAGCAGTTACCAGGGGGCTGGCGAGCAGTACTTC. This codes for CASSYQGAGEQYF.

This clonotype has a count of ten or more. The junction shows a germline mismatch at one end, possibly a read error. The rearrangement links TRBV7-7 to TRBJ2-1; D gene unclear. CDR1 SSHAT and CDR2 FNYEAQ come from the germline V gene (reference sequence). The CDR3 is 14 amino acids. The CDR3 DNA reads as TGTGCCAGCAGCTTAGCGCCCTCCGACAATGAGCAGTTCTTC. Its translation is CASSLAPSDNEQFF.

This clonotype was observed at least ten times. The rearrangement joins TRBV7-2 to TRBJ1-5, with D tentatively TRBD1 (5 bases). The CDR3 contains 12 residues. The V gene lost 5 bases and the J gene lost 6 bases, with 8 bases spanning the gap. Germline CDR1 reads SGHTA; CDR2 reads FQGNSA. Written as DNA, the CDR3 is TGTGCCAGCAGCCCAGGGTTTCAGCCCCAGCATTTT. It yields the protein CASSPGFQPQHF. Full variable domain (missing parts from reference TRBV7-2 and TRBJ1-5): GAGVSQSPSNKVTEKGKDVELRCDPISGHTALYWYRQSLGQGLEFLIYFQGNSAPDKSGLPSDRFSAERTGGSVSTLTIQRTQQEDSAVYLCASSPGFQPQHFGDGTRLSIL.

V and J are TRBV20-1 and TRBJ2-7; 7 bases are a match to TRBD1. The CDR3 length is 13 residues. Germline-derived CDR1 and CDR2 are DFQATT and SNEGSKA (reference sequence). The J segment lost 0 bases and the V segment lost 6 bases, leaving 5 bases of the junction unmatched. The CDR3 sequence: CSAPTGISYEQYF. As DNA, the CDR3 is TGCAGTGCCCCGACAGGGATCTCCTACGAGCAGTACTTC.

This clonotype has at least ten counts. The rearrangement uses TRBV20-1 and TRBJ2-1; 11 bases agree with TRBD2. J lost 4 bases, V lost 1 base, and 6 bases had no gene match. Germline CDR1 and CDR2: DFQATT and SNEGSKA (reference sequence). This CDR3 contains 16 residues. The CDR3 nucleotides read TGCAGTGCTAGAGTCCTGACTAGCGGGACATACAATGAGCAGTTCTTC. Amino acids: CSARVLTSGTYNEQFF.

This clonotype appeared many times. The chain is built from TRBV7-2 and TRBJ1-2; weak D call: TRBD1 (5 bases). This CDR3 is built from 13 residues. CDR1 SGHTA and CDR2 FQGNSA come from the germline V gene. V was cut by 3 bases and J by 8 bases, with 13 bases left in between. The CDR3 nucleotides read TGTGCCAGCAGCTTTCAGGGAATGAGGGGCTACACCTTC. The encoded protein is CASSFQGMRGYTF.

Ten or more counts support this clonotype. The J gene is TRBJ1-1, the V gene TRBV10-3; no firm D call. CDR1 and CDR2 (germline): ENHRY, SYGVKD. The CDR3 spans 14 residues. Trimming stripped 3 bases from V and 2 bases from J, with 10 bases between. In DNA, the CDR3 is TGTGCCATCAGTGACGGTCAGGCTAACACTGAAGCTTTCTTT. Translation gives CAISDGQANTEAFF.

There are many counts of this clonotype. V gene TRBV7-2 combines with J gene TRBJ2-2; D is perhaps TRBD1 (5 bases). Trimming cost V 5 bases and J 2 bases, with 9 bases left between them. Germline V gene sequence: CDR1 SGHTA, CDR2 FQGNSA. The CDR3 is 14 amino acids. The DNA of the CDR3 is TGTGCCAGCAGCCAGGACACTAACACCGGGGAGCTGTTTTTT. It is translated as CASSQDTNTGELFF.

The chain employs TRBV4-3 and TRBJ2-7; possible D gene TRBD1, 6 bases. The length of the CDR3 is 16 residues. Germline V gene sequence: CDR1 LGHNA, CDR2 YSLEER. The ends were cut back, 0 bases at V and 6 bases at J, with 18 bases in the middle. The CDR3 loop reads CASSQDPPGELGEQYF. DNA of the CDR3: TGCGCCAGCAGCCAAGACCCCCCAGGGGAATTAGGCGAGCAGTACTTC.

This clonotype was found many times. The rearrangement links TRBV5-1 to TRBJ2-3; D ambiguous. The CDR3 has 11 residues. Trimming took off 3 bases at V and 4 bases at J, with 3 bases between the two ends. The germline V gene has CDR1 SGHRS and CDR2 YFSETQ. The CDR3 region has the DNA TGCGCCAGCAGCTGGGCAGATACGCAGTATTTT. Residues: CASSWADTQYF.

This clonotype was observed at least ten times. The gene calls are TRBV7-2 and TRBJ2-2; possible D gene TRBD2, 6 bases. Germline CDR1 SGHTA, CDR2 FQGNSA. The CDR3 runs 15 residues. V dropped 4 bases and J dropped 2 bases, with 11 bases sitting between them. The CDR3, as DNA: TGTGCCAGCAGCTCCCGGGACTCCAACACCGGGGAGCTGTTTTTT. This codes for CASSSRDSNTGELFF.

This clonotype was detected many times. The V and J genes are TRBV27 and TRBJ2-3; 10 positions agree with TRBD2. V shed 4 bases, J shed 4 bases, and the junction held 2 bases outside the gene matches. CDR1 and CDR2 (germline): MNHEY, SMNVEV (reference sequence). This CDR3 contains 14 residues. This CDR3 is CASSSGLASDTQYF. The CDR3 DNA reads as TGTGCCAGCAGTTCGGGACTAGCGTCAGATACGCAGTATTTT.

This chain connects TRBV28 to TRBJ2-5, with D perhaps TRBD1 or TRBD2 (5 bases each). Trimming left V 5 bases short and J 2 bases short, with 15 bases between. This CDR3 is built from 15 residues. Per germline, CDR1 MDHEN and CDR2 SYDVKM. CDR3 amino acids: CASSKTRERQETQYF. The CDR3 DNA is TGTGCCAGCAGTAAGACCAGGGAGAGACAAGAGACCCAGTACTTC.

This clonotype occurred many times. This sequence joins TRBV5-5 and TRBJ2-1; D gene unclear. This CDR3 contains 16 residues. Germline values: CDR1 SGHKS, CDR2 YYEKEE (reference sequence). The germline V and J ends were trimmed by 7 bases and 0 bases, with 17 bases remaining between them. Here the CDR3 DNA reads TGTGCCAGCGAAGAAACATACTCTCCCTCCTACAATGAGCAGTTCTTC. This codes for CASEETYSPSYNEQFF.